This T cell receptor beta chain was sequenced in a study of blood T cell repertoires in COVID-19. Whole-study context: Collection of acute and convalescent COVID-19 samples took place in the United States, Italy and Spain. Sample material is recorded as cDNA or gDNA derived from T cells, B-cell-depleted T cells, or PBMCs.

The CDR3 runs 13 residues. CDR1 is SGHTA, CDR2 FQGNSA, per germline. V was cut by 5 bases and J by 0 bases, with 7 bases left in between. How the authors handled the data: Using reference gene primer amplification, nucleated cell counts were estimated. Generated by immunoSEQ multiplex PCR, the TCRdb table keeps only in-frame clones and is missing some. V and J calls and clone size come straight from that table; D and trimming were deduced from the DNA. The sample carries approximately 210,000 clones, approximately 79% recorded once. Sequenced sample: peripheral blood. The sequence was obtained from a human donor in a cohort sampled during active COVID-19. J is TRBJ1-2 and V is TRBV7-2; D gene unclear. The CDR3 nucleotides are TGTGCCAGCAGCCCCACATCTAACTATGGCTACACCTTC. Amino acids: CASSPTSNYGYTF. The variable domain in full, with the rest retrieved from reference TRBV7-2 and TRBJ1-2, is GAGVSQSPSNKVTEKGKDVELRCDPISGHTALYWYRQSLGQGLEFLIYFQGNSAPDKSGLPSDRFSAERTGGSVSTLTIQRTQQEDSAVYLCASSPTSNYGYTFGSGTRLTVV.